The 27 T cell receptor beta chains below were found in one sample sequenced in a study of shared clonotypes between healthy human individuals. Profiling relied on immunoSEQ multiplex PCR, and the TCRdb table lists in-frame clones only, not all of them. The table lists hundreds of thousands of clones, roughly 95% of them singletons. CD45RO-negative cells were positively selected for CCR7, leaving out terminally differentiated effector memory CD45RA+ cells. Input material: naive CD8+ T cells sorted from blood. These receptors all come from a woman between 25 and 40 years old in good health.

The chain recombines TRBV10-2 with TRBJ1-5; D is perhaps TRBD1 (5 bases). V was trimmed by 0 bases and J by 4 bases, leaving 10 bases between them. This CDR3 spans 15 amino acids. CDR1 and CDR2 (germline): WSHSY, SAAADI. CDR3 in amino acids: CASSESWSGNQPQHF. CDR3 bases: TGCGCCAGCAGTGAGTCCTGGTCAGGGAATCAGCCCCAGCATTTT.

This chain links TRBV28 with TRBJ1-2, with no clear D. V lost 1 base and J lost 1, with 4 bases in between. This CDR3 contains 13 residues. Germline CDR1 and CDR2: MDHEN and SYDVKM. CDR3 residues: CASSLSLNYGYTF. The CDR3 DNA sequence: TGTGCCAGCAGTTTATCACTTAACTATGGCTACACCTTC.

This chain uses TRBV27 with TRBJ2-2; 9 bases fit TRBD2. After removal of 2 bases from V and 6 bases from J, the junction contained 4 bases not matched to a gene. Germline V gene sequence: CDR1 MNHEY, CDR2 SMNVEV (reference sequence). The CDR3 is made up of 15 amino acids. DNA for the CDR3: TGTGCCAGCAGTTTAGGGCTAGCGGGACCCGGGGAGCTGTTTTTT. This sequence encodes CASSLGLAGPGELFF.

The J gene is TRBJ2-6, the V gene TRBV4-1; D gene ambiguous. The CDR3 consists of 14 residues. Germline CDR1 and CDR2: MGHRA and YSYEKL. Trimming pared 4 bases from V and 1 base from J, leaving 5 bases between. The CDR3 spells CASSLNSGANVLTF. CDR3 sequence (DNA): TGCGCCAGCAGCCTAAATTCTGGGGCCAACGTCCTGACTTTC.

The V gene is TRBV5-1, the J gene TRBJ2-7; 11 bases line up with TRBD2. The CDR3 is made up of 15 amino acids. Germline-derived CDR1 and CDR2 are SGHRS and YFSETQ. V shed 4 bases and J 8 bases; nucleotides not matched to a gene: 11. The CDR3 loop is CASSRSALAGEQQYF. The CDR3, as DNA: TGCGCCAGCAGCCGGAGTGCACTAGCGGGAGAACAGCAGTACTTC. Supplemented by reference TRBV5-1 and TRBJ2-7, the full variable domain reads KAGVTQTPRYLIKTRGQQVTLSCSPISGHRSVSWYQQTPGQGLQFLFEYFSETQRNKGNFPGRFSGRQFSNSRSEMNVSTLELGDSALYLCASSRSALAGEQQYFGPGTRLTVT.

DNA for the CDR3: TGTGCCAGCAGCTTGGCCGCGACTAGCGTGTTCCGAGGCGAGCAGTACTTC. Translation: CASSLAATSVFRGEQYF. The V gene is TRBV5-6, the J gene TRBJ2-7, with 8 bases lining up with TRBD2. The CDR3 contains 17 residues. The ends lost 0 bases at V and 6 bases at J; junction bases unmatched: 14. Germline CDR1 and CDR2: SGHDT and YYEEEE.

On this clone: This sample includes further DNA sequences coding for the same CDR3. The chain has TRBV27 and TRBJ2-7; 7 bases match TRBD2. The J segment lost 0 bases and the V segment lost 4 bases, leaving 3 bases of the junction unmatched. The CDR3 consists of 14 residues. Germline lookup yields CDR1 MNHEY and CDR2 SMNVEV (reference sequence). The CDR3 region is CASSSGGSSYEQYF. CDR3 sequence (DNA): TGTGCCAGCAGTTCGGGCGGGAGCTCCTACGAGCAGTACTTC.

This clone was seen once. The J gene is TRBJ1-1, the V gene TRBV5-1; unclear D gene. Germline CDR1 reads SGHRS; CDR2 reads YFSETQ. This CDR3 region has 14 residues. Trimming removed 0 bases from V and 4 bases from J, with 10 bases in between. This chain's CDR3 is CASSLAAKLTEAFF. DNA of the CDR3: TGCGCCAGCAGCTTGGCCGCAAAGCTCACTGAAGCTTTCTTT.

The gene calls are TRBV29-1 and TRBJ2-7; 13 bases match TRBD2. The CDR3 has 15 residues. Unmatched junction bases numbered 8, after V lost 2 bases and J lost 7 bases. Germline CDR1 SQVTM, CDR2 ANQGSEA. This CDR3 is CSVESPRTSGREQYF. The CDR3 DNA reads as TGCAGCGTTGAAAGCCCAAGGACTAGCGGGAGAGAGCAGTACTTC.

This clone appeared a single time. The V call is TRBV5-5, the J call TRBJ2-7, with D hard to call. The CDR3 covers 13 residues. Trimming cost V 2 bases and J 4 bases, with 10 bases left between them. From germline, CDR1 is SGHKS and CDR2 YYEKEE (reference sequence). Here the CDR3 DNA reads TGTGCCAGCAGCTTCGACGTCTGGTACGAGCAGTACTTC. Amino acids: CASSFDVWYEQYF.

In its sample, this clone was seen a few times. The chain couples TRBV7-9 to TRBJ1-5; maybe TRBD1 (5 bases). This CDR3 contains 14 residues. CDR1 SEHNR and CDR2 FQNEAQ come from the germline V gene (reference sequence). With 1 base removed from V and 7 bases from J, the gap between germline ends came to 11 bases. The CDR3 spells CASSLGGVGQPQHF. CDR3 bases: TGTGCCAGCAGCTTAGGAGGGGTGGGCCAGCCCCAGCATTTT.

The CDR3 region has the DNA TGTGCCAGCAGCTTGGGGGCGGGTAGCGGGAGGGCCTGGCAGTTCTTC. Encoded protein: CASSLGAGSGRAWQFF. The rearrangement links TRBV11-2 to TRBJ2-1; TRBD2 matches at 11 bases. V trimming: 3 bases; J trimming: 12 bases; junction bases outside the gene matches: 13. The germline gives CDR1 SGHAT, CDR2 FQNNGV. The CDR3 consists of 16 residues.

The J gene is TRBJ2-5, the V gene TRBV15; D may be TRBD2 (6 bases). The germline gives CDR1 LNHNV, CDR2 YYDKDF (reference sequence). V was shortened by 5 bases and J by 2 bases, with 15 bases between the two germline ends. The CDR3 has 15 amino acids. In DNA, the CDR3 is TGTGCCACCAGCGAGGCGGGAAAACTACAAGAGACCCAGTACTTC. Translated: CATSEAGKLQETQYF.

The rearrangement uses TRBV11-2 and TRBJ2-1; 8 bases are a match to TRBD2. V was clipped by 1 base and J by 2 bases; unmatched bases: 7. Looked up from germline, CDR1 is SGHAT and CDR2 is FQNNGV. There are 17 residues in the CDR3. This CDR3 reads CASSLGRGLGPYNEQFF. The CDR3 DNA follows: TGTGCCAGCAGCTTAGGACGGGGACTAGGTCCCTACAATGAGCAGTTCTTC.

The V and J genes are TRBV14 and TRBJ2-7; D may match TRBD1 or TRBD2 (5 bases each). V was trimmed by 0 bases and J by 4 bases, leaving 16 bases between them. The CDR3 is 16 amino acids. The germline CDR1 and CDR2 sequences are SGHDN and FVKESK. CDR3 region: CASSQESPSWGYEQYF. In DNA form, the CDR3 reads TGTGCCAGCAGCCAAGAGTCGCCTAGCTGGGGGTACGAGCAGTACTTC.

The V and J genes are TRBV5-1 and TRBJ2-7; a weak D match, TRBD2 (6 bases). Germline CDR1 and CDR2: SGHRS and YFSETQ. Trimming removed 1 base at V and 5 bases at J, with 16 bases between. The CDR3 totals 15 residues. CDR3 protein: CASSLNLGRGNEQYF. CDR3 DNA sequence: TGCGCCAGCAGCTTGAATCTCGGGAGAGGTAACGAGCAGTACTTC.

The CDR3 spells CSATDREDSPLHF. The CDR3 DNA reads TGCAGCGCGACAGACAGGGAGGATTCACCCCTCCACTTT. The chain has TRBV29-1 and TRBJ1-6; 7 bases line up with TRBD1. The CDR3 runs to 13 residues. The germline gives CDR1 SQVTM, CDR2 ANQGSEA. V shed 7 bases and J 8 bases; nucleotides not matched to a gene: 8.

The table lists this clone with a count of one. The chain combines TRBV28 with TRBJ2-1; 9 bases fit TRBD1. Germline CDR1 is MDHEN and CDR2 is SYDVKM. With 3 bases clipped from V and 1 base from J, the junction kept 4 bases outside the gene matches. This CDR3 is 16 amino acids long. The CDR3 sequence is CASSFWTGESYNEQFF. The CDR3 region has the DNA TGTGCCAGCAGTTTCTGGACAGGGGAATCCTACAATGAGCAGTTCTTC.

This sequence joins TRBV4-1 and TRBJ2-7, with D unresolved. CDR1 and CDR2 from the germline V gene are MGHRA and YSYEKL. V shed 1 base and J shed 0 bases, with 16 bases lying between them. This CDR3 comprises 17 residues. The CDR3 nucleotides are TGCGCCAGCAGCCAAGCACCTACTACGCTGATCTCCTACGAGCAGTACTTC. It yields the protein CASSQAPTTLISYEQYF.

The V and J genes are TRBV7-8 and TRBJ2-5; TRBD1 matches at 10 bases. With the DNA end fitting TRBJ2-7 better, the J assignment may be wrong. Germline lookup yields CDR1 SGHVS and CDR2 FQNEAQ. This CDR3 has 15 amino acids. CDR3 sequence (DNA): TGTGCCAGCAGCCGGCTCGGACAGGGGGCCTACGAGCAGTACTTC. It yields the protein CASSRLGQGAYEQYF.

The gene calls are TRBV27 and TRBJ2-7, with 7 bases fitting TRBD1. The CDR3 consists of 14 residues. V was pared by 6 bases and J by 3 bases, with 8 bases of the junction left unmatched. The germline V gene has CDR1 MNHEY and CDR2 SMNVEV (reference sequence). CDR3 coding DNA: TGTGCCAGCAGAAAGTGGGGACAGAGCTACGAGCAGTACTTC. It translates to CASRKWGQSYEQYF.

Here the CDR3 DNA reads TGTGCCAGCAGCTTAGCGGCGGCAGGGGGAAAATTTGCTCAGTACTTC. This gives the protein CASSLAAAGGKFAQYF. The chain couples TRBV11-2 to TRBJ2-7; 7 nucleotides agree with TRBD1. J lost 10 bases, V lost 1 base, and 16 bases had no gene match. Looked up from germline, CDR1 is SGHAT and CDR2 is FQNNGV. The CDR3 consists of 16 residues.

This clone appeared once. V and J are TRBV7-7 and TRBJ1-6; tentative D call: TRBD1 (6 bases). Germline V lookup: CDR1 SSHAT, CDR2 FNYEAQ (reference sequence). CDR3 length: 13 residues. The V gene lost 5 bases and the J gene lost 7 bases, with 9 bases spanning the gap. CDR3 residues: CASSVDRNSPLHF. CDR3 in DNA: TGTGCCAGCAGCGTGGACAGAAATTCACCCCTCCACTTT.

This rearrangement joins TRBV5-4 to TRBJ2-3, with TRBD2 matching 12 bases. CDR3 length: 18 amino acids. Germline V gene sequence: CDR1 SGHNT, CDR2 YYREEE (reference sequence). The V segment lost 3 bases and the J segment 0 bases; nucleotides outside the gene matches: 8. The CDR3 region has the DNA TGTGCCAGCAGCTCTGGACTAGCGGGGCAGCTTAGCACAGATACGCAGTATTTT. Protein product: CASSSGLAGQLSTDTQYF.

This chain links TRBV7-2 with TRBJ1-1; possibly TRBD1 for D (5 bases). The germline V gene encodes CDR1 SGHTA and CDR2 FQGNSA. V was shortened by 2 bases and J by 1 base, with 14 bases between the two germline ends. This CDR3 region has 16 residues. The CDR3 coding sequence is TGTGCCAGCAGCTTAATTTTTGTCGGGGGGAACACTGAAGCTTTCTTT. It is translated as CASSLIFVGGNTEAFF.

As to this clone: Other DNA sequences from this sample encode an identical CDR3 as well. V usage is TRBV28 and J usage is TRBJ1-3, with 7 bases fitting TRBD1. Germline trimming cut 3 bases from V and 2 bases from J; bases unmatched to any gene: 1. The CDR3 loop spans 14 amino acids. Germline CDR1 MDHEN, CDR2 SYDVKM. In DNA, the CDR3 is TGTGCCAGCAGTTTTCAGGGGGCTGGAAACACCATATATTTT. Amino acids: CASSFQGAGNTIYF.

The genes are TRBV7-9 and TRBJ2-5; D is perhaps TRBD1 (7 bases). Germline V lookup: CDR1 SEHNR, CDR2 FQNEAQ (reference sequence). This CDR3 spans 14 amino acids. Trimming stripped 7 bases from V and 4 bases from J, with 16 bases between. The CDR3 is CASTQGGLLETQYF. The CDR3 DNA follows: TGTGCCAGCACCCAGGGGGGACTCCTAGAGACCCAGTACTTC.